This T cell receptor beta chain was recorded in a study of blood T cell repertoires in COVID-19 (dated by TCRdb to 2018 to 2021). For context, the study as a whole: Samples from collaborators originated in the United States, Italy and Spain and spanned both the acute and convalescent phases of COVID-19. A de-identified subject ID, COVID-19 status, age in years and sex were almost always included in the sample metadata. The material from the prospective study consisted of cDNA or gDNA derived from T cells, B-cell-depleted T cells, or PBMCs. Where available, HLA class I and class II types were taken from metadata supplied by the sample provider and were not determined by assay-based typing. The repertoires were released in a freely available public database meant as a resource for research on the immune response to SARS-CoV-2. Samples were obtained from the ongoing ImmuneRACE study (first 160 participants) and from 1,254 subjects provided by 6 global collaborators. Subjects who had been exposed to COVID-19, were actively infected with it, or had recovered from it provided the deeply sampled blood TCRbeta repertoires that made up the dataset.

In Seattle, one collaborating source enrolled patients while the infection was active and tracked those patients longitudinally over the course of disease. Collaborating institutions collected whole blood in K2EDTA tubes following their own protocols. For TCRbeta analysis, collaborators shipped samples in one of three forms: frozen whole blood, isolated PBMCs, or DNA extracted from either of those sample types. TCRbeta CDR3 regions were amplified from genomic DNA using the immunoSEQ Assay, a bias-controlled multiplex PCR. The source study handled its data this way. The number of nucleated cells in each sample was estimated by amplification of reference gene primers within the assay. To quantify the absolute abundance of each unique TCRbeta CDR3 rearrangement, sequence reads were collapsed and filtered. For each sample, productive Simpson clonality was calculated as the square root of Simpson's diversity index over productive rearrangements. TCRdb obtained this table from immuneACCESS and retained in-frame rearrangements with V and J assigned. These tables miss some clones; where compared with another copy, unresolved V genes account for less than half of the shortfall, and the remainder is unexplained. Clone size and the V and J calls come from that table; the DNA yielded D and trimming. The sample data list about 160,000 clones, and about 92% of these were observed just once. About 5.3% of the sample comes from the top ten.

Concerning this clone: Its cognate antigen has yet to be identified. No much larger clone is present one base from it, and per-base qualities are unavailable.

Study-wide conclusions, independent of this receptor: The amount of clinical and demographic metadata varied by source and participant and was provided uncurated.

This sequence was found in a man aged 25 to 40 with COVID-19, enrolled during active disease. Input material: peripheral blood.

CDR3 protein: CASSSYGQGGQPQHF. The nucleotides read TGTGCCAGCAGTTCATACGGACAGGGAGGGCAGCCCCAGCATTTT. The chain is made from TRBV28 and TRBJ1-5, with 8 bases aligning to TRBD1. The germline V gene specifies MDHEN as CDR1 and SYDVKM as CDR2. Germline trimming amounts to 4 bases on V and 7 bases on J, with 9 as the count of junction bases outside the gene matches. The CDR3, cysteine through phenylalanine, is 15 amino acids long. The read is trimmed to its CDR3 DNA, 45 bases read in frame from base 1.